Presented here are 26 T cell receptor beta chains from one specimen sequenced in a study of cytomegalovirus exposure and HLA in healthy donors. The PCR was carried out with 60 Vbeta primers and 13 Jbeta primers. This table comes from immunoSEQ multiplex PCR, and its TCRdb copy is limited to in-frame clones, with some not included. The table has roughly 80,000 clones, 63% seen once. The specimen sequenced was PBMCs. These receptors were taken from a man under 40 in good health and CMV-seropositive.

This clone appeared a few times. V gene TRBV5-1 combines with J gene TRBJ2-3, with D possibly being TRBD1 (6 bases). In germline, CDR1 is SGHRS, CDR2 YFSETQ. With 0 bases removed from V and 0 bases from J, the gap between germline ends came to 8 bases. The CDR3 covers 15 residues. The CDR3 bases are TGCGCCAGCAGCTTGGGGACAGCTAGCACAGATACGCAGTATTTT. Encoded protein: CASSLGTASTDTQYF.

This clone was counted a single time. The chain recombines TRBV7-9 with TRBJ2-5; TRBD2 aligns across 7 bases. CDR3 length: 15 residues. V was clipped by 0 bases and J by 2 bases; unmatched bases: 3. Per germline, CDR1 SEHNR and CDR2 FQNEAQ (reference sequence). The CDR3 reads CASSLAWGGQETQYF. In DNA, the CDR3 is TGTGCCAGCAGCTTAGCATGGGGAGGGCAAGAGACCCAGTACTTC.

This clone was counted only a few times. The V and J genes are TRBV15 and TRBJ2-7; 9 nucleotides agree with TRBD2. The germline gives CDR1 LNHNV, CDR2 YYDKDF (reference sequence). V shed 4 bases, J shed 6 bases, and the junction held 7 bases outside the gene matches. This CDR3 is built from 14 residues. The CDR3 here is CATSKPSGTREQYF. In DNA form, the CDR3 reads TGTGCCACCAGCAAGCCTAGCGGGACCCGCGAGCAGTACTTC.

This sequence joins TRBV13 and TRBJ2-7; 9 bases fit TRBD2. Trimming removed 4 bases from V and 5 bases from J; junction bases left unmatched: 9. CDR3 size: 15 residues. CDR1 and CDR2 (germline): PRHDT, FYEKMQ (reference sequence). The chain's CDR3 is CASSSRREGLHEQYF. DNA of the CDR3: TGTGCCAGCAGCTCGAGGCGGGAGGGCCTCCACGAGCAGTACTTC.

The chain has TRBV9 and TRBJ2-2; 10 bases agree with TRBD1. The germline CDR1 and CDR2 sequences are SGDLS and YYNGEE. V lost 0 bases to trimming and J lost 4 bases; unmatched junction nucleotides: 6. The CDR3 is made up of 17 amino acids. In DNA form, the CDR3 reads TGTGCCAGCAGCGTAGGGACCGGGACAGGGGCCACCGGGGAGCTGTTTTTT. This translates into CASSVGTGTGATGELFF.

This rearrangement joins TRBV7-8 to TRBJ2-3; possibly TRBD2 for D (5 bases). Trimming took off 1 base at V and 2 bases at J, with 10 bases between the two ends. CDR1 is SGHVS, CDR2 FQNEAQ, per germline. CDR3 length: 15 amino acids. CDR3 DNA sequence: TGTGCCAGCAGCTTAGTGGGGAGAGACACAGATACGCAGTATTTT. Protein: CASSLVGRDTDTQYF.

This clone came up a few times. The chain joins TRBV10-1 to TRBJ1-5; D is ambiguous. The V gene's germline CDR1 is WNHNN and CDR2 SYGVQD (reference sequence). The germline V and J ends were trimmed by 4 bases and 4 bases, with 8 bases remaining between them. The CDR3 is 13 residues long. CDR3 DNA sequence: TGCGCCAGCAGTGTGGGAGAAAATCAGCCCCAGCATTTT. Translation gives CASSVGENQPQHF.

The chain uses TRBV18 and TRBJ1-2, with D tentatively TRBD1 (6 bases). Germline CDR1 KGHSH, CDR2 LQKENI. V lost 3 bases, J lost 0 bases, and 11 bases lay in between. CDR3 length equals 15 residues. The CDR3 sequence is CASSPTGTPNYGYTF. For the CDR3, the DNA is TGTGCCAGCTCACCGACCGGGACACCTAACTATGGCTACACCTTC.

The V gene is TRBV4-1, the J gene TRBJ2-2; 7 bases are a match to TRBD2. Germline values: CDR1 MGHRA, CDR2 YSYEKL. After removal of 3 bases from V and 9 bases from J, the junction contained 16 bases not matched to a gene. CDR3 length: 17 amino acids. The CDR3 reads CASSHQQRDPTVRELFF. As DNA, the CDR3 is TGCGCCAGCAGCCACCAGCAGCGGGACCCTACCGTTCGGGAGCTGTTTTTT.

The chain couples TRBV27 to TRBJ2-3; TRBD1 might be the D (6 bases). The germline V and J ends were trimmed by 2 bases and 1 base, with 10 bases remaining between them. Germline V CDR1 and CDR2: MNHEY, SMNVEV (reference sequence). The length of the CDR3 is 15 residues. DNA of the CDR3: TGTGCCAGCAGTTTAGGGGGCCGGGGCACAGATACGCAGTATTTT. It yields the protein CASSLGGRGTDTQYF.

The chain has TRBV11-1 and TRBJ1-1; no clear D. The CDR3 runs 13 residues. CDR1 is SGHAT and CDR2 is FQDESV in the germline V gene (reference sequence). V lost 5 bases to trimming and J lost 5 bases, with 12 bases between them. The CDR3 sequence is CASSREGETEAFF. The CDR3 DNA follows: TGTGCCAGCAGCCGTGAAGGAGAGACTGAAGCTTTCTTT.

V and J are TRBV7-9 and TRBJ1-2; a weak D match, TRBD1 (5 bases). The V end lost 5 bases, the J end lost 8 bases, and 12 bases lay between the germline ends. The germline CDR1 and CDR2 sequences are SEHNR and FQNEAQ (reference sequence). The CDR3 totals 12 residues. CDR3 amino acids: CASSPRVGGYTF. The DNA of the CDR3 is TGTGCCAGCAGCCCCAGGGTAGGGGGCTACACCTTC.

This clone occurred a few times. V usage is TRBV11-3 and J usage is TRBJ2-3; 9 nucleotides line up with TRBD1. J gave up 4 bases and V 5 bases, and 7 bases lay outside the gene matches. The germline V gene has CDR1 SGHNT and CDR2 YENEEA. The CDR3 has 15 amino acids. CDR3 in amino acids: CASSQRDRDADTQYF. CDR3 bases: TGTGCCAGCAGCCAACGGGACAGGGACGCAGATACGCAGTATTTT. Supplemented by reference TRBV11-3 and TRBJ2-3, the full variable domain reads EAGVVQSPRYKIIEKKQPVAFWCNPISGHNTLYWYLQNLGQGPELLIRYENEEAVDDSQLPKDRFSAERLKGVDSTLKIQPAELGDSAVYLCASSQRDRDADTQYFGPGTRLTVL.

The chain links TRBV7-9 to TRBJ2-1; D is perhaps TRBD1 (6 bases). Germline loops: CDR1 SEHNR, CDR2 FQNEAQ (reference sequence). V was cut by 5 bases and J by 2 bases, with 16 bases left in between. The CDR3 extends over 16 amino acids. The CDR3 region has the DNA TGTGCCAGCAGCCCCCCCTACAGGGCAGCCTACAATGAGCAGTTCTTC. This translates into CASSPPYRAAYNEQFF.

V usage is TRBV5-4 and J usage is TRBJ2-3; 13 positions agree with TRBD2. Unmatched junction bases numbered 4, after V lost 4 bases and J lost 2 bases. The germline CDR1 and CDR2 sequences are SGHNT and YYREEE (reference sequence). CDR3 length: 16 amino acids. The CDR3 protein is CASSLGTSGATDTQYF. For the CDR3, the DNA is TGTGCCAGCAGCCTAGGGACTAGCGGGGCCACAGATACGCAGTATTTT.

This chain uses TRBV6-4 with TRBJ1-5, with a possible D match to TRBD1 (5 bases). Trimming stripped 2 bases from V and 4 bases from J, with 12 bases between. The CDR3 covers 15 residues. Germline V gene sequence: CDR1 MRHNA, CDR2 SNTAGT. The CDR3, as DNA: TGTGCCAGCAGTGACGAGGGACGGGAGAATCAGCCCCAGCATTTT. Residues: CASSDEGRENQPQHF.

This chain connects TRBV28 to TRBJ2-4, with 14 bases that match TRBD2. The CDR3 extends over 19 amino acids. Germline V gene data show CDR1 as MDHEN and CDR2 as SYDVKM. Trimming took 5 bases from V and 1 from J; bases not matched to a gene: 10. The CDR3 region has the DNA TGTGCCAGCAGTCTGATGACTAGCGGGAGGGAGTCGGCCAAAAACATTCAGTACTTC. This sequence encodes CASSLMTSGRESAKNIQYF.

With respect to this clone: A read error may produce the germline difference seen at one junction end. V and J are TRBV19 and TRBJ2-5; D not certain. Germline V gene data show CDR1 as LNHDA and CDR2 as SQIVND (reference sequence). This CDR3 comprises 12 residues. The CDR3 nucleotides read TGTGCCGGTAGACACGACCAAGAGACCCAGTACTTC. Its protein product is CAGRHDQETQYF.

V usage is TRBV15 and J usage is TRBJ2-7, with TRBD2 matching over 7 bases. CDR3 length: 13 residues. Germline V gives CDR1 LNHNV, CDR2 YYDKDF (reference sequence). V was clipped by 1 base and J by 7 bases; unmatched bases: 4. In DNA, the CDR3 is TGTGCCACCAGCAGAGGGGAGGGTTGGGAGCAGTACTTC. Amino acids: CATSRGEGWEQYF.

The V gene is TRBV7-8, the J gene TRBJ2-2, with D maybe TRBD2 (6 bases). Trimming pared 1 base from V and 3 bases from J, leaving 9 bases between. Germline V gene sequence: CDR1 SGHVS, CDR2 FQNEAQ. CDR3 length equals 15 residues. CDR3: CASSLGGTDTGELFF. The CDR3 bases are TGTGCCAGCAGCTTAGGCGGGACGGACACCGGGGAGCTGTTTTTT.

A remark on this clone: The germline gene is not matched at one end of the junction; a read error may be the cause. The chain has TRBV7-7 and TRBJ2-6, with a tentative D call TRBD1 (5 bases). The CDR3 covers 16 residues. Germline CDR1 and CDR2: SSHAT and FNYEAQ (reference sequence). This chain's CDR3 is CASSLRGRSGANVLTF. Here the CDR3 DNA reads TGTGCTAGCAGCTTAAGGGGCCGCTCTGGGGCCAACGTCCTGACTTTC.

This clone was seen a few times. The CDR3 is CASSNKIGHSNTEAFF. The DNA for the CDR3 is TGTGCCAGTAGTAATAAAATCGGACATTCGAACACTGAAGCTTTCTTT. V is TRBV19 and J is TRBJ1-1; D is possibly TRBD1 (5 bases). V was pared by 4 bases and J by 1 base, with 16 bases between. This CDR3 has 16 amino acids. The germline gives CDR1 LNHDA, CDR2 SQIVND (reference sequence).

This clone was observed a few times. This chain links TRBV27 with TRBJ2-7, with D perhaps matching TRBD1 (6 bases). Trimming cost V 6 bases and J 3 bases, with 9 bases left between them. Germline CDR1 is MNHEY and CDR2 is SMNVEV (reference sequence). The CDR3 totals 12 residues. This chain's CDR3 is CASRGQNYEQYF. The CDR3 bases are TGTGCCAGCAGGGGACAAAACTACGAGCAGTACTTC.

The V gene is TRBV5-1, the J gene TRBJ2-7; 10 bases align to TRBD1. Germline lookup yields CDR1 SGHRS and CDR2 YFSETQ. The length of the CDR3 is 13 residues. V trimming: 1 base; J trimming: 7 bases; junction bases outside the gene matches: 2. Written as DNA, the CDR3 is TGCGCCAGCAGCTTGAGGACAGGGGGAGAGCAGTACTTC. The encoded protein is CASSLRTGGEQYF.

V is TRBV7-2 and J is TRBJ2-7, with D possibly being TRBD1 (5 bases). Trimming shortened V by 8 bases and J by 7 bases, and 15 bases separated the two germline ends. This CDR3 region has 12 residues. Germline V gives CDR1 SGHTA, CDR2 FQGNSA. CDR3 nucleotides: TGTGCCAGCTCCCAGGGTATTGGAGAGCAGTACTTC. This encodes CASSQGIGEQYF.

The chain uses TRBV29-1 and TRBJ2-2, with 7 positions matching TRBD1. Germline assignment: CDR1 SQVTM and CDR2 ANQGSEA. Trimming took 6 bases from V and 5 from J; bases not matched to a gene: 6. The CDR3 is made up of 13 amino acids. Written as DNA, the CDR3 is TGCAGCGTCGGACAGGTGGGAACCGGGGAGCTGTTTTTT. Its protein is CSVGQVGTGELFF.